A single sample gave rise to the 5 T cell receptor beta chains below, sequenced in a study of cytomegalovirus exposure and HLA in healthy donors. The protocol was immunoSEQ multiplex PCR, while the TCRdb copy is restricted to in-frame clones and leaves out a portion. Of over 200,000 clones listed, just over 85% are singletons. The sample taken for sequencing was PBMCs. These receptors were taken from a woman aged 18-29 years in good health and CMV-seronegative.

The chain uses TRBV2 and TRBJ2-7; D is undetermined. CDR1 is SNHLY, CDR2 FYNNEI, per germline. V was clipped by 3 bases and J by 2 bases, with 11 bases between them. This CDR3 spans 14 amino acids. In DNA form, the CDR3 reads TGTGCCAGCAGTGACCCCAGGAACCCCTACGAGCAGTACTTC. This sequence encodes CASSDPRNPYEQYF. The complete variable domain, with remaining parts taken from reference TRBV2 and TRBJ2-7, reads EPEVTQTPSHQVTQMGQEVILRCVPISNHLYFYWYRQILGQKVEFLVSFYNNEISEKSEIFDDQFSVERPDGSNFTLKIRSTKLEDSAMYFCASSDPRNPYEQYFGPGTRLTVT.

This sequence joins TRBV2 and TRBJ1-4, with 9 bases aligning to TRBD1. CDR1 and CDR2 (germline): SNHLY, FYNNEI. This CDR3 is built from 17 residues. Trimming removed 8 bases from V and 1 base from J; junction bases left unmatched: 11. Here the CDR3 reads CASEQPGQGLTNEKLFF. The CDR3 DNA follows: TGTGCCAGCGAGCAGCCGGGACAGGGTTTAACTAATGAAAAACTGTTTTTT. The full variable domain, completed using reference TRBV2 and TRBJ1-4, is EPEVTQTPSHQVTQMGQEVILRCVPISNHLYFYWYRQILGQKVEFLVSFYNNEISEKSEIFDDQFSVERPDGSNFTLKIRSTKLEDSAMYFCASEQPGQGLTNEKLFFGSGTQLSVL.

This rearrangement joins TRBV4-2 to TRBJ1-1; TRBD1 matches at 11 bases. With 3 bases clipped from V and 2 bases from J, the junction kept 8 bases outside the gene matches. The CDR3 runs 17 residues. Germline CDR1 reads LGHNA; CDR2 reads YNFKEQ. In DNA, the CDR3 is TGTGCCAGCAGCCACAAGGGACAGGGGGGGTTTAACACTGAAGCTTTCTTT. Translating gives CASSHKGQGGFNTEAFF.

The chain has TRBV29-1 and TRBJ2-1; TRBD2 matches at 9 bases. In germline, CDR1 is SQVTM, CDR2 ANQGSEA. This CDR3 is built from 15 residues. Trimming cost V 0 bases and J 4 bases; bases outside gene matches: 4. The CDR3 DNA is TGCAGCGTTGAAGAGCGCGGGAGGGCTTACAATGAGCAGTTCTTC. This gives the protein CSVEERGRAYNEQFF.

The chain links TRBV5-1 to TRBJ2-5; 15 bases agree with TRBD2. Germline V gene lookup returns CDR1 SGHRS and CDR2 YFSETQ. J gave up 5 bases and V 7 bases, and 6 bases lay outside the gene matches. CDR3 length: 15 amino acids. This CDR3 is CASSGTSGGRETQYF. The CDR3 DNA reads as TGCGCCAGCTCCGGGACTAGCGGGGGGAGGGAGACCCAGTACTTC.